Below, 6 T cell receptor beta chains from the same sample are listed, as sequenced in a study of cytomegalovirus exposure and HLA in healthy donors. 60 Vbeta and 13 Jbeta primers were used in PCR. Measured with immunoSEQ multiplex PCR; TCRdb has only the in-frame clones, and not every one. The sample consists of about 180,000 clones, about 79% of them appearing once. The sequencing input was PBMCs. Receptor source: a man younger than 30 in good health and CMV-seronegative.

CDR3 amino acids: CASSRAKTSGAYNEQFF. The CDR3 DNA reads as TGTGCCAGCAGTCGGGCTAAGACTAGCGGGGCCTACAATGAGCAGTTCTTC. The chain recombines TRBV6-4 with TRBJ2-1; 11 nucleotides align to TRBD2. With V trimmed by 5 bases and J by 2 bases, 8 bases remained unmatched. The CDR3 runs to 17 residues. Germline assignment: CDR1 MRHNA and CDR2 SNTAGT.

The J gene is TRBJ1-2, the V gene TRBV9, with TRBD1 matching over 7 bases. The CDR3 length is 14 residues. Germline V gives CDR1 SGDLS, CDR2 YYNGEE. Trimming removed 1 base from V and 3 bases from J; junction bases left unmatched: 3. The CDR3 region is CASSVRGPHYGYTF. Written as DNA, the CDR3 is TGTGCCAGCAGCGTAAGGGGGCCTCACTATGGCTACACCTTC.

The CDR3 sequence is CASSLTGSNTEAFF. The CDR3 DNA follows: TGTGCCAGCAGCTTGACAGGCTCGAACACTGAAGCTTTCTTT. The chain recombines TRBV5-4 with TRBJ1-1; perhaps TRBD1 as D (5 bases). This CDR3 is built from 14 residues. V was shortened by 1 base and J by 1 base, with 8 bases between the two germline ends. Germline V CDR1 and CDR2: SGHNT, YYREEE (reference sequence).

This clone turned up a few times. A junction boundary mismatches the germline segment, possibly from a read error. J is TRBJ2-5 and V is TRBV7-7, with D possibly being TRBD2 (5 bases). The V gene's germline CDR1 is SSHAT and CDR2 FNYEAQ (reference sequence). The CDR3 covers 16 residues. The CDR3 sequence is CASSLMATGAGGTQYF. The CDR3 DNA sequence: TGTGCTAGCAGCTTAATGGCCACGGGCGCGGGTGGGACCCAGTACTTC.

The chain combines TRBV28 with TRBJ2-7, with 12 bases identical to TRBD1. With 5 bases clipped from V and 7 bases from J, the junction kept 12 bases outside the gene matches. This CDR3 region has 16 residues. Germline V gene lookup returns CDR1 MDHEN and CDR2 SYDVKM. CDR3 DNA sequence: TGTGCCAGCAGTCTACCCCCGGGACAGGGGGCGAGGGAGCAGTACTTC. Amino acid sequence: CASSLPPGQGAREQYF.

The gene calls are TRBV7-9 and TRBJ2-2; 9 positions match TRBD2. The CDR3 has 17 amino acids. V was clipped by 6 bases and J by 0 bases; unmatched bases: 8. Germline assignment: CDR1 SEHNR and CDR2 FQNEAQ (reference sequence). The CDR3 region is CASRRNSGGPNTGELFF. CDR3 bases: TGTGCCAGCAGGAGAAATAGCGGGGGCCCGAACACCGGGGAGCTGTTTTTT.